This T cell receptor (beta chain) emerged from a study of blood T cell repertoires in COVID-19. Overall study context: Acute and convalescent COVID-19 specimens originated in the United States, Italy and Spain.

Source study methods: Amplified reference gene primers provided the basis for estimating nucleated cell counts. The table came from immunoSEQ multiplex PCR; TCRdb's copy has only in-frame clones and leaves some out. V, J and clone size are taken as reported in that table, and D and trimming were inferred from the DNA itself. The sample shows some 390,000 clones, nearly 90% of them seen only once. Participants had their cohort set by participant-reported clinical history. Concerning this clone: At the DNA level, this CDR3 is encoded by other sequences in the same sample as well.

The source is a woman younger than 45 who had recovered from COVID-19. Sequenced input: PBMCs or T cells enriched from blood (not recorded which).

CDR3 coding DNA: TGTGCCAGCTCACCAAGGAGTGCAACTAATGAAAAACTGTTTTTT. It is translated as CASSPRSATNEKLFF. The gene calls are TRBV18 and TRBJ1-4; D not resolved. Trimming took off 2 bases at V and 0 bases at J, with 7 bases between the two ends. The V gene's germline CDR1 is KGHSH and CDR2 LQKENI. CDR3 size: 15 residues. The entire variable domain, with the rest obtained from reference TRBV18 and TRBJ1-4, is as follows: NAGVMQNPRHLVRRRGQEARLRCSPMKGHSHVYWYRQLPEEGLKFMVYLQKENIIDESGMPKERFSAEFPKEGPSILRIQQVVRGDSAAYFCASSPRSATNEKLFFGSGTQLSVL.